These 12 T cell receptor beta chains were all obtained from the same sample, sequenced in a study of control samples from healthy donors and cancer patients (dated by TCRdb to 2020 to 2021). Library preparation used the immunoSEQ multiplex PCR assay. TCRdb re-hosts the immuneACCESS table, in-frame sequences only. Its copies lack some clones; in the studies checked, an unresolved V gene accounts for under half of them, and the cause for the rest is not known. The sample includes approximately 150,000 clones, with approximately 86% observed a single time. Of the sample, approximately 1.8% is held by the ten largest clones. The sample taken for sequencing was blood. These receptors all stem from a man in his late teens or twenties in good health.

This clone is a singleton in its sample. The gene calls are TRBV6-2 or TRBV6-3 and TRBJ1-2, with D possibly TRBD1 on 6 matching bases. Trimming took 5 bases from V and 3 from J, leaving 13 bases between them. The CDR3 length is 14 residues. Germline V gene sequence: CDR1 MNHEY, CDR2 SVGEGT. The CDR3 loop reads CASSNIQGYYGYTF. CDR3 DNA: TGTGCCAGCAGTAATATACAGGGATACTATGGCTACACCTTC.

The V gene is TRBV7-2, the J gene TRBJ1-1; a possible D gene is TRBD1 (5 bases). CDR1 is SGHTA and CDR2 is FQGNSA in the germline V gene. The CDR3 consists of 13 residues. V lost 5 bases and J 11 bases, leaving 18 bases between the germline ends. The CDR3 bases are TGTGCCAGCAGCCAAGACAGAACACCTAGGGCTTTCTTT. Protein product: CASSQDRTPRAFF.

The J gene is TRBJ2-5, the V gene TRBV5-1; 8 bases are shared with TRBD2. The CDR3 covers 15 residues. The V and J ends lost 2 bases and 1 base, in that order; junction bases with no gene match: 4. From germline, CDR1 is SGHRS and CDR2 YFSETQ. The CDR3 sequence is CASSLRAGVQETQYF. For the CDR3, the DNA is TGCGCCAGCAGCTTAAGAGCGGGGGTCCAAGAGACCCAGTACTTC.

This clone was detected a few times. The J gene is TRBJ1-6, the V gene TRBV7-9, with unresolved D. V was pared by 2 bases and J by 7 bases, with 3 bases between. The CDR3 has 12 amino acids. Per germline, CDR1 SEHNR and CDR2 FQNEAQ (reference sequence). DNA for the CDR3: TGTGCCAGCAGCTTACAAAATTCACCCCTCCACTTT. This encodes CASSLQNSPLHF.

This chain uses TRBV12-3 or TRBV12-4 with TRBJ1-2; D remains ambiguous. The CDR3 has 13 residues. The V end was cut by 1 base, the J end by 5 bases, with 8 bases between. CDR3 in DNA: TGTGCCAGCAGTTTAGACAGTAGTTATGGCTACACCTTC. Translated: CASSLDSSYGYTF.

The chain joins TRBV7-9 to TRBJ1-1; D not resolved. Germline lookup yields CDR1 SEHNR and CDR2 FQNEAQ (reference sequence). The CDR3 covers 12 residues. V shed 5 bases and J shed 3 bases, with 7 bases lying between them. The CDR3 DNA follows: TGTGCCAGCAGCCCAGAGTACACTGAAGCTTTCTTT. As protein: CASSPEYTEAFF.

As to this clone: Other nucleotide sequences in the sample specify the same CDR3. The chain has TRBV5-5 and TRBJ1-6; maybe TRBD1 (6 bases). The germline V gene encodes CDR1 SGHKS and CDR2 YYEKEE (reference sequence). V was cut by 4 bases and J by 9 bases, with 17 bases left in between. The CDR3 length is 15 residues. CDR3 residues: CASSVGAGGASPLHF. For the CDR3, the DNA is TGTGCCAGCAGCGTGGGGGCCGGGGGGGCTTCACCCCTCCACTTT. The complete variable domain, with remaining parts taken from reference TRBV5-5 and TRBJ1-6, reads DAGVTQSPTHLIKTRGQQVTLRCSPISGHKSVSWYQQVLGQGPQFIFQYYEKEERGRGNFPDRFSARQFPNYSSELNVNALLLGDSALYLCASSVGAGGASPLHFGNGTRLTVT.

This chain joins TRBV2 and TRBJ2-7; possibly TRBD2 for D (5 bases). Between the trimmed V and J ends, which lost 4 bases and 4 bases, there was a span of 11 bases. The CDR3 runs 13 residues. Germline assignment: CDR1 SNHLY and CDR2 FYNNEI. CDR3 bases: TGTGCCAGCAGTGGAACCGCGGGTTACGAGCAGTACTTC. This translates into CASSGTAGYEQYF.

This clone was observed a single time. This chain joins TRBV7-8 and TRBJ1-2; D is unclear. This CDR3 comprises 15 residues. Trimming took off 5 bases at V and 2 bases at J, with 15 bases between the two ends. Germline lookup yields CDR1 SGHVS and CDR2 FQNEAQ. The CDR3 DNA follows: TGTGCCAGCAGCCAAACCTCCGGGAGCAACTATGGCTACACCTTC. Protein product: CASSQTSGSNYGYTF.

The V call is TRBV3-1 (or the pseudogene TRBV3-2), the J call TRBJ1-2; 7 bases match TRBD1. This CDR3 spans 18 amino acids. Germline V gene data show CDR1 as LGHDT and CDR2 as YNNKEL (reference sequence). V shed 0 bases, J shed 6 bases, and the junction held 16 bases outside the gene matches. The CDR3 sequence: CASSQDKCRDSLGDGYTF. The DNA of the CDR3 is TGTGCCAGCAGCCAAGATAAGTGCCGGGACAGCCTGGGGGATGGCTACACCTTC.

The rearrangement joins TRBV27 to TRBJ1-5, with 7 bases that match TRBD1. The CDR3 has 14 amino acids. CDR1 is MNHEY, CDR2 SMNVEV, per germline (reference sequence). V trimming: 6 bases; J trimming: 3 bases; junction bases outside the gene matches: 5. CDR3: CASSPGTVNQPQHF. In DNA, the CDR3 is TGTGCCAGCAGCCCCGGGACAGTCAATCAGCCCCAGCATTTT.

The chain recombines TRBV27 with TRBJ2-5; tentatively, D is TRBD1 (5 bases). The V gene's germline CDR1 is MNHEY and CDR2 SMNVEV (reference sequence). The germline V and J ends were trimmed by 4 bases and 1 base, with 16 bases remaining between them. The CDR3 has 16 residues. DNA for the CDR3: TGTGCCAGCAGTTCCCGATTTCTGACAGTCCAAGAGACCCAGTACTTC. This gives the protein CASSSRFLTVQETQYF.